This T cell receptor (beta chain) was captured in a study of T cells after yellow fever vaccination. TCRdb independently ran MiXCR on the 5' RACE reads; one entry per CDR3 protein. This sample has some 240,000 distinct CDR3 sequences, with about 5% found just once. The CDR3 loop spans 15 amino acids. Between the trimmed V and J ends, which lost 4 bases and 8 bases, there was a span of 20 bases. Germline V gene sequence: CDR1 SGHKS, CDR2 YYEKEE (reference sequence). The sequence was obtained from a man aged 18 to 29 who received the YFV17D yellow fever vaccine. The chain is built from TRBV5-5 and TRBJ2-3; D perhaps matches TRBD2 (6 bases). The input for sequencing was CD4+ T cells sorted from PBMCs, taken on the day of the yellow fever booster vaccination. The CDR3 region has the DNA TGTGCCAGCAGCAATAGAGGAGGGCCTCCCGGTACGCAGTATTTT. As protein: CASSNRGGPPGTQYF.